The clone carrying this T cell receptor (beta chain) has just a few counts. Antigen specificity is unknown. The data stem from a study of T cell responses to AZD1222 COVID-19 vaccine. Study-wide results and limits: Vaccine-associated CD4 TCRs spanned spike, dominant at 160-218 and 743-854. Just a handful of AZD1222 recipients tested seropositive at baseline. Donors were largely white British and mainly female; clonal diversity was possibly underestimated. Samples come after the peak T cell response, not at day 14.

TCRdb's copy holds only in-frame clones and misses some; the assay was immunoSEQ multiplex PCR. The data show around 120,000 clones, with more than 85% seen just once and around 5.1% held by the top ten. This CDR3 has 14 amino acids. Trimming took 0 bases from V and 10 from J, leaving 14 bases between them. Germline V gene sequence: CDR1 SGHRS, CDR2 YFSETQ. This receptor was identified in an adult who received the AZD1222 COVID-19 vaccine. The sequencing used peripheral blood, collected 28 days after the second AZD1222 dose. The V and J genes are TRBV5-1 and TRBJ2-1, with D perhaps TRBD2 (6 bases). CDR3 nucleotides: TGCGCCAGCAGCTTGGCCGCGGGGCGTAAGGAGCAGTTCTTC. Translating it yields CASSLAAGRKEQFF.